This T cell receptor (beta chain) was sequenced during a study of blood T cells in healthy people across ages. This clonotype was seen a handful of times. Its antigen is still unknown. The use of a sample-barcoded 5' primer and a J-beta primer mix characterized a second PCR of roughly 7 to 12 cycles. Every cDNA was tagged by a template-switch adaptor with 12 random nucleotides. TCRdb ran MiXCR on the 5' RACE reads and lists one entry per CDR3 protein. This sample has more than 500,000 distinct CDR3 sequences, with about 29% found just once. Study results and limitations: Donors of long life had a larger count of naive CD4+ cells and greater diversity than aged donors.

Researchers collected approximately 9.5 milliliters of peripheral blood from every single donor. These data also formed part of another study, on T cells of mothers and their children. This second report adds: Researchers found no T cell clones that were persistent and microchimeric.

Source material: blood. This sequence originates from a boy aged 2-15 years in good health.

The CDR3 spells CAASRAGEETQYF. The CDR3 DNA sequence: TGTGCCGCATCGCGGGCAGGGGAAGAGACCCAGTACTTC. The genes are TRBV7-9 and TRBJ2-5, with D maybe TRBD1 (6 bases). The V and J ends lost 11 bases and 3 bases respectively, with 16 bases between them. The V gene's germline CDR1 is SEHNR and CDR2 FQNEAQ (reference sequence). This CDR3 has 13 residues.